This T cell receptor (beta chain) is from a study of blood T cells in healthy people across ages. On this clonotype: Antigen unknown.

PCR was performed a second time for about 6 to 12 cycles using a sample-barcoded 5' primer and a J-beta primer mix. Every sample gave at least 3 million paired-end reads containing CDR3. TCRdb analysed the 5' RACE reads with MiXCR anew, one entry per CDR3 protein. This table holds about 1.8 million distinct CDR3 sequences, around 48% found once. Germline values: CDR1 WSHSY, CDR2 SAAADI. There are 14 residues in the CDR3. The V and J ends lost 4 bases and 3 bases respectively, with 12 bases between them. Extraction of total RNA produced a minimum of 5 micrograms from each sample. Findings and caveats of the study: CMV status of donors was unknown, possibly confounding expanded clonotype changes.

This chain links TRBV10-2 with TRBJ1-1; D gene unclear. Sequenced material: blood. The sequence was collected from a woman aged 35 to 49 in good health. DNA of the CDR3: TGCGCCAGCAGTGGTAGAGGGCGGGACACTGAAGCTTTCTTT. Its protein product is CASSGRGRDTEAFF.